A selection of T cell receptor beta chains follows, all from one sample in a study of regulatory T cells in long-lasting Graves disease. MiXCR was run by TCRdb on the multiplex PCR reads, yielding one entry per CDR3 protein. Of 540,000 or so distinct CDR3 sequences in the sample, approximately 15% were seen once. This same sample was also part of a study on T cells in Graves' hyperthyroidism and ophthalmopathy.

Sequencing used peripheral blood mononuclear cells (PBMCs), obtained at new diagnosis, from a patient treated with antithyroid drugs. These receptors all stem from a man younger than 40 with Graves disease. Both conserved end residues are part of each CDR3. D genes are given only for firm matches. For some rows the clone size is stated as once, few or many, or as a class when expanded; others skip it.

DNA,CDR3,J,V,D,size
TGTGCCAGTAGTATAGGGTTTAGCACAGATACGCAGTATTTT,CASSIGFSTDTQYF,TRBJ2-3,TRBV19,-,-
TGCAGCGTTGAAGATCTTCCTGTTCAGCCTAGAGGGACAGAGACCCAGTACTTC,CSVEDLPVQPRGTETQYF,TRBJ2-5,TRBV29-1,-,-
TGCAGTGCTAATGGAGTGGGGTACAATGAGCAGTTCTTC,CSANGVGYNEQFF,TRBJ2-1,TRBV20-1,-,many
TGTGCCAGCTCACCCTCGGGACAGGTCGTTGAAGCTTTCTTT,CASSPSGQVVEAFF,TRBJ1-1,TRBV18,TRBD1,many
TGCAGTGCTAGGAGCCCGCCTGAAGAGACCCAGTACTTC,CSARSPPEETQYF,TRBJ2-5,TRBV20-1,-,many
TGTGCCAGCTCACCACTGACAGGGGGCTCTGGAAACACCATATATTTT,CASSPLTGGSGNTIYF,TRBJ1-3,TRBV18,TRBD1,-
TGTGCCAGCAGTGAACGCCAGGGAGGCAATCAGCCCCAGCATTTT,CASSERQGGNQPQHF,TRBJ1-5,TRBV2,-,many
TGCGCCAGCAGCTACGACGGACAGGGGGTTTTCTATGGCTACACCTTC,CASSYDGQGVFYGYTF,TRBJ1-2,TRBV5-1,TRBD1,many
TGCAGTGCTAGAGTAGCGGGAGGAGCGCGGGAGCAGTACTTC,CSARVAGGAREQYF,TRBJ2-7,TRBV20-1,TRBD2,few
TGTGCCAGCAGCTTGGCGGGGAGGCCCCGGCTGTTTTTT,CASSLAGRPRLFF,TRBJ1-4,TRBV7-9,-,many
TGCAGTGCTAGAGATGGGCGATACTCCTACAATGAGCAGTTCTTC,CSARDGRYSYNEQFF,TRBJ2-1,TRBV20-1,-,many
TGTGCCAGCGGCAGACAGTATCAGCCCCAGCATTTT,CASGRQYQPQHF,TRBJ1-5,TRBV2,-,many
TGTGCCAGCAGTTACTCGAAAGGGTACTACGAGCAGTACTTC,CASSYSKGYYEQYF,TRBJ2-7,TRBV6-2/TRBV6-3,-,-
TGTGCCAGCAGTACACCCGGGACGCCCTCCTACGAGCAGTACTTC,CASSTPGTPSYEQYF,TRBJ2-7,TRBV27,-,many
TGCGCCAGCAGCCCCCTGACTAGCGGGAGGGCCCACGAGCAGTACTTC,CASSPLTSGRAHEQYF,TRBJ2-7,TRBV5-1,TRBD2,-
TGCAGCGTTGATAGGGGCCCGACAGGGGGCGGCTATGGCTACACCTTC,CSVDRGPTGGGYGYTF,TRBJ1-2,TRBV29-1,TRBD1,-
TGCAGTGCCCCGGAGGTACAGGGGAGGGGGGAGCAGTTCTTC,CSAPEVQGRGEQFF,TRBJ2-1,TRBV20-1,-,few
TGTGCCAGTTTCCCGGGACAGGGGCCAGATACGCAGTATTTT,CASFPGQGPDTQYF,TRBJ2-3,TRBV12-3/TRBV12-4,TRBD1,many
TGTGCCAGCTCACAGTTACTAGCGTCTAGCACAGATACGCAGTATTTT,CASSQLLASSTDTQYF,TRBJ2-3,TRBV18,TRBD2,-
TGTGCCAGCAGCCCGAGGTGGGGGGACACTGAAGCTTTCTTT,CASSPRWGDTEAFF,TRBJ1-1,TRBV27,-,many
TGTGCCAGCAGTTACTCGCCCGAAGGGTCATACTTATACGAGCAGTACTTC,CASSYSPEGSYLYEQYF,TRBJ2-7,TRBV6-6,-,-
TGTGCCACCAGCCGGGGGGCCTTGGGCAATGAGCAGTTCTTC,CATSRGALGNEQFF,TRBJ2-1,TRBV15,-,-
TGTGCCAGCAGCCTCAGCGGGAGCGCGAACACCGGGGAGCTGTTTTTT,CASSLSGSANTGELFF,TRBJ2-2,TRBV7-2,TRBD2,many
TGCAGTGCTAGCGGGGGCTTTAATGAGCAGTTCTTC,CSASGGFNEQFF,TRBJ2-1,TRBV20-1,-,many
TGTGCCAGCAGCTTAGTCATGGGACGCGACGAGCAGTACTTC,CASSLVMGRDEQYF,TRBJ2-7,TRBV7-2,-,many
TGTGCCAGCAGCCAAGAGACTCACGGACATGAGCAGTTCTTC,CASSQETHGHEQFF,TRBJ2-1,TRBV3-1,-,many
TGTGCCAGCAGCTTACAAGGAAGCGAGCAGTACTTC,CASSLQGSEQYF,TRBJ2-7,TRBV11-2,-,many
TGCAGCGTTGAAGATCCCGGGGGCGCGGGGGGCTACACCTTC,CSVEDPGGAGGYTF,TRBJ1-2,TRBV29-1,-,few
TGTGCCAGCAGTGAATACGCCGGCAACACCTATGGCTACACCTTC,CASSEYAGNTYGYTF,TRBJ1-2,TRBV25-1,-,few
TGCAGTGCCTCAGGGGTTTTTGACACTGAAGCTTTCTTT,CSASGVFDTEAFF,TRBJ1-1,TRBV20-1,-,many
TGTGCCATCAGTGCCGGCAGGGGTGAGACCCAGTACTTC,CAISAGRGETQYF,TRBJ2-5,TRBV10-3,-,-
TGCAGTGCTTATTCCTCGACTAGCGGTGACACAGATACGCAGTATTTT,CSAYSSTSGDTDTQYF,TRBJ2-3,TRBV20-1,TRBD2,many
TGCGCCAGCAGGGACAGCAGCTCCTACGAGCAGTACTTC,CASRDSSSYEQYF,TRBJ2-7,TRBV5-1,-,many
TGCGCCAGCAGCCAAGATCCAAGACTAGCGGGAGAAATTACCGAGCAGTACTTC,CASSQDPRLAGEITEQYF,TRBJ2-7,TRBV4-1,TRBD2,-
TGTGCCAGCAGCCAAGGAGGGCCCCTCTCCTACGAGCAGTACTTC,CASSQGGPLSYEQYF,TRBJ2-7,TRBV3-1,-,few
TGCAGTGCTCCGGTGGGCGGGGGTTTGTCGGATACGCAGTATTTT,CSAPVGGGLSDTQYF,TRBJ2-3,TRBV20-1,TRBD2,few
TGTGCCAGCAGGGGGGACAGGAGCGGGTCACCCCTCCACTTT,CASRGDRSGSPLHF,TRBJ1-6,TRBV6-1,TRBD1,few
TGCAGTGCTACCATACCGGGACTAGCGCCAACGGGGGTAGAGACCCAGTACTTC,CSATIPGLAPTGVETQYF,TRBJ2-5,TRBV20-1,TRBD2,few
TGTGCCAGCAGGATAACTAGCGGGAGGTCCTACGAGCAGTACTTC,CASRITSGRSYEQYF,TRBJ2-7,TRBV6-1,TRBD2,many
TGTGCCAGCAGCTCCATTGGGATCTACTCTGGGGCCAACGTCCTGACTTTC,CASSSIGIYSGANVLTF,TRBJ2-6,TRBV7-9,-,many
TGTGCCTGCCGGGACACCATGAACACTGAAGCTTTCTTT,CACRDTMNTEAFF,TRBJ1-1,TRBV11-2,-,-